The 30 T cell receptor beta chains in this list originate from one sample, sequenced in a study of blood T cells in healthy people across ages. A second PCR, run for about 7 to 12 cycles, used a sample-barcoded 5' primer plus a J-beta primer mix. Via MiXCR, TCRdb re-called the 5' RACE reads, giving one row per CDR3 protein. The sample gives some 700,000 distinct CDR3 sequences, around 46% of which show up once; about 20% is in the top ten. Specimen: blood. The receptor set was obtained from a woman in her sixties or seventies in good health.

Here the CDR3 DNA reads TGTGCCAGCAAAAAGGGAGGGGAAGAGACCCAGTACTTC. The encoded protein is CASKKGGEETQYF. The chain combines TRBV12-3 or TRBV12-4 with TRBJ2-5, with TRBD2 matching over 7 bases. CDR3 length: 13 residues. V gave up 7 bases and J gave up 3 bases; unmatched junction bases: 5.

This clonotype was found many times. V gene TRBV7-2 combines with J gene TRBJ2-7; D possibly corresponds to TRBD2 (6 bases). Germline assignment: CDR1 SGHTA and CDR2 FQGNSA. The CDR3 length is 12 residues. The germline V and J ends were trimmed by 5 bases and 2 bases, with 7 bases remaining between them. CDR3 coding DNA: TGTGCCAGCAGCCCGGGGGCCTACGAGCAGTACTTC. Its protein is CASSPGAYEQYF.

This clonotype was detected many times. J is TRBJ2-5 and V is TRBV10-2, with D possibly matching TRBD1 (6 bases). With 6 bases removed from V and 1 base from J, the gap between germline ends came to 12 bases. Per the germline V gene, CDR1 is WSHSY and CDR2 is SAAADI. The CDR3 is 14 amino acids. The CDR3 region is CASSSQGGQETQYF. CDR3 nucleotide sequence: TGCGCCAGCAGCTCACAAGGGGGCCAAGAGACCCAGTACTTC.

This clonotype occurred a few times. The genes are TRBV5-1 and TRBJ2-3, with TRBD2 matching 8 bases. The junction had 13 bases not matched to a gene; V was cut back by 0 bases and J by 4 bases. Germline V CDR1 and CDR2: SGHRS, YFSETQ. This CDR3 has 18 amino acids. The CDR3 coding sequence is TGCGCCAGCAGCTTGGCCGCCCTAGGACTAGCTTCGGCAGATACGCAGTATTTT. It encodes CASSLAALGLASADTQYF.

The CDR3 DNA is TGTGCCAGCAGTTTGAGTGCTTTGAACACTGAAGCTTTCTTT. It is translated as CASSLSALNTEAFF. This chain joins TRBV12-3 or TRBV12-4 and TRBJ1-1; no clear D. Deletions cut 3 bases from V and 0 bases from J, with 8 bases between. The CDR3 has 14 amino acids.

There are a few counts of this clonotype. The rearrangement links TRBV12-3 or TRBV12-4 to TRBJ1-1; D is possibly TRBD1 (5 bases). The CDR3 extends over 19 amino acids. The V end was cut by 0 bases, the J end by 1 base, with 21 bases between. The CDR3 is CASSLARGKRLRGNTEAFF. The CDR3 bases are TGTGCCAGCAGTTTAGCGAGGGGAAAGAGACTACGGGGGAACACTGAAGCTTTCTTT.

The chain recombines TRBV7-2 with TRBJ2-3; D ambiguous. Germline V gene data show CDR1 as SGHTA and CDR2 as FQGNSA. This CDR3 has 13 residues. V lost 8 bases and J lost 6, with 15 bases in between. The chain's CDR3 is CASRSPPRDTQYF. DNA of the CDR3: TGTGCCAGCCGCAGCCCCCCGCGGGATACGCAGTATTTT.

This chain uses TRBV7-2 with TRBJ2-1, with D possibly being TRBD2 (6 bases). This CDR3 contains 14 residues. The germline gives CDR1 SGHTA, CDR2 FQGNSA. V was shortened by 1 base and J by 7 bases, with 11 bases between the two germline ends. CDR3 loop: CTSSLVAGMNEQFF. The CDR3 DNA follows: TGTACCAGCAGCTTAGTGGCGGGAATGAATGAGCAGTTCTTC.

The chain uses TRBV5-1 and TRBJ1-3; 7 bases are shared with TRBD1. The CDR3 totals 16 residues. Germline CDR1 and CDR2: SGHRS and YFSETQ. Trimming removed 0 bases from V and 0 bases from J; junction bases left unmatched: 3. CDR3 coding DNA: TGCGCCAGCAGCTTGGGGGGACAGTTCTCTGGAAACACCATATATTTT. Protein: CASSLGGQFSGNTIYF.

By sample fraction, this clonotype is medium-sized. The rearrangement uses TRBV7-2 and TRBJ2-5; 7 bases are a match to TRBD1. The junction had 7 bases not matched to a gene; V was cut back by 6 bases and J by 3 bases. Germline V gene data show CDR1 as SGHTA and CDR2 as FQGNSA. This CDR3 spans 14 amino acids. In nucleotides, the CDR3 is TGTGCCAGCAGTCTAGGGACAGAAAAAGAGACCCAGTACTTC. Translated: CASSLGTEKETQYF.

The CDR3 sequence is CASSQFRGDIQYF. The CDR3 DNA sequence: TGTGCCAGCAGCCAATTCAGAGGCGACATTCAGTACTTC. The rearrangement links TRBV3-1 to TRBJ2-4; the D is unclear. Germline assignment: CDR1 LGHDT and CDR2 YNNKEL (reference sequence). The CDR3 consists of 13 residues. V lost 2 bases to trimming and J lost 8 bases, with 10 bases between them. The full variable domain, with the rest looked up from reference TRBV3-1 and TRBJ2-4, is DTAVSQTPKYLVTQMGNDKSIKCEQNLGHDTMYWYKQDSKKFLKIMFSYNNKELIINETVPNRFSPKSPDKAHLNLHINSLELGDSAVYFCASSQFRGDIQYFGAGTRLSVL.

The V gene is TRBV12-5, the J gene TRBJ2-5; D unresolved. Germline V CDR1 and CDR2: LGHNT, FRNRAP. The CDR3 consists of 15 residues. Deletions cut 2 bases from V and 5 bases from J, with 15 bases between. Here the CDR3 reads CASGLKGSPEETQYF. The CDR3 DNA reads TGTGCTAGTGGTTTGAAGGGTAGTCCTGAGGAGACCCAGTACTTC.

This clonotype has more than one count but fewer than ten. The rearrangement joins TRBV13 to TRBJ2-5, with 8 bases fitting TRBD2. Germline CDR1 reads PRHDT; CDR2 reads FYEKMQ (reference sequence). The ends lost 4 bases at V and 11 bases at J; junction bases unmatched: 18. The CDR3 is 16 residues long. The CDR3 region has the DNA TGTGCCAGCAGCTCTCCGGGACCCCGGGGGGGAAATGAGCAGTACTTC. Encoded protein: CASSSPGPRGGNEQYF.

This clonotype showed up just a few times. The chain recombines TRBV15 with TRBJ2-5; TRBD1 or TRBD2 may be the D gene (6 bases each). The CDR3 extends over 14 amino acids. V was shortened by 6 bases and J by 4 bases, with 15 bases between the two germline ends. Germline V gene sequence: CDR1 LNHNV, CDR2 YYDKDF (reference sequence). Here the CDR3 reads CATRPSEGGETQYF. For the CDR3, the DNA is TGTGCCACCAGGCCTAGCGAGGGGGGAGAGACCCAGTACTTC.

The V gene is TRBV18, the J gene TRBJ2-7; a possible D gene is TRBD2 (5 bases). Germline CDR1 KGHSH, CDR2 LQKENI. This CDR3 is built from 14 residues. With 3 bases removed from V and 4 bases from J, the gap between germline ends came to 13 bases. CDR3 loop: CASSPGEGGYEQYF. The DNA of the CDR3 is TGTGCCAGCTCACCGGGTGAGGGTGGATACGAGCAGTACTTC.

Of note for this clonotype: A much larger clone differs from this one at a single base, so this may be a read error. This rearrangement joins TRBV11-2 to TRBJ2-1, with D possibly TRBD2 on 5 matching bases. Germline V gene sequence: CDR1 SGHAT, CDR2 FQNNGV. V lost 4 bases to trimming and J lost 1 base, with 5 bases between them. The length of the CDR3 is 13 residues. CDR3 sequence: CASSCGSYNEQFF. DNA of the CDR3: TGTGCCAGCAGCTGCGGGTCCTACAATGAGCAGTTCTTC.

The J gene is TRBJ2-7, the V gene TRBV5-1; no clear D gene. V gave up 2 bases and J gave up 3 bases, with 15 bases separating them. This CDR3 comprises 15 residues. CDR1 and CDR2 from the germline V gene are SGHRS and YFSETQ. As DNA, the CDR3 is TGCGCCAGCAGCTTCGGTAGCCGTCCACTCTACGAGCAGTACTTC. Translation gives CASSFGSRPLYEQYF.

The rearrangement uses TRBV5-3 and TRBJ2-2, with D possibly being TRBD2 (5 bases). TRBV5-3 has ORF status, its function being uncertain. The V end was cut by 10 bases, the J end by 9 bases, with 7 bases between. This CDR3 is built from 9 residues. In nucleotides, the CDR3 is TGTGCCCGGAGGCGGGAGCTGTTTTTT. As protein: CARRRELFF.

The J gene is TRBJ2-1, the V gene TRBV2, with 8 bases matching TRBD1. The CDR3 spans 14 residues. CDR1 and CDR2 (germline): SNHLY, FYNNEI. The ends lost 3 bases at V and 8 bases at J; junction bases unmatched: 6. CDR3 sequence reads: CASSERTGLDEQFF. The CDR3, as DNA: TGTGCCAGCAGTGAGCGGACAGGGCTGGATGAGCAGTTCTTC.

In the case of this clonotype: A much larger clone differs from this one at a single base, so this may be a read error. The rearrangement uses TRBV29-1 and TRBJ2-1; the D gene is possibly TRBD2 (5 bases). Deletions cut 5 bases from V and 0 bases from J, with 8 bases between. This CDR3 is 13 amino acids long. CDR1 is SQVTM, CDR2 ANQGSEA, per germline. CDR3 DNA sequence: TGCAGCGTTATAGAGGGCTCCTACAATGAGCAGTTCTTC. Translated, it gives CSVIEGSYNEQFF.

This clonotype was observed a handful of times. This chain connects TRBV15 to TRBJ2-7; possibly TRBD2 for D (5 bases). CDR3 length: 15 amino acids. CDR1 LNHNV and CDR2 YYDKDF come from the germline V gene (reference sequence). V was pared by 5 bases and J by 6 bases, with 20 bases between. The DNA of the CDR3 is TGTGCCACCAGCCGCAGAGGACTTGCAAGAGGCGAGCAGTACTTC. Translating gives CATSRRGLARGEQYF.

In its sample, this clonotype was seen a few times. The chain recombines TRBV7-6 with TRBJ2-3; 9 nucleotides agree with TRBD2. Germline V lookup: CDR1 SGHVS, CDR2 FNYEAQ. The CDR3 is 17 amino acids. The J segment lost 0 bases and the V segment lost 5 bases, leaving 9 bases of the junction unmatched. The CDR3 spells CASSPFSGGTSTDTQYF. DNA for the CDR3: TGTGCCAGCAGCCCGTTTAGCGGGGGAACTAGCACAGATACGCAGTATTTT.

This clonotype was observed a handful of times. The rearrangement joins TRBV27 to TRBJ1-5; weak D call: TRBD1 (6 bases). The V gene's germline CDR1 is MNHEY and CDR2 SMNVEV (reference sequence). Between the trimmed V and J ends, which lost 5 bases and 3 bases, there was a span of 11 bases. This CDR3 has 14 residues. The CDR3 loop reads CASSHDRINQPQHF. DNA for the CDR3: TGTGCCAGCAGTCATGACAGGATCAATCAGCCCCAGCATTTT.

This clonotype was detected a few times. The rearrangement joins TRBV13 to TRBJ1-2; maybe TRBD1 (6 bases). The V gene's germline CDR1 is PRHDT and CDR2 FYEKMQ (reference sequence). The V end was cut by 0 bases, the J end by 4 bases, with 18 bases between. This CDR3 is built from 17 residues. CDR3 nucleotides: TGTGCCAGCAGCTTAGGTCGGGGGCCCGGGTTAGGCTATGGCTACACCTTC. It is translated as CASSLGRGPGLGYGYTF.

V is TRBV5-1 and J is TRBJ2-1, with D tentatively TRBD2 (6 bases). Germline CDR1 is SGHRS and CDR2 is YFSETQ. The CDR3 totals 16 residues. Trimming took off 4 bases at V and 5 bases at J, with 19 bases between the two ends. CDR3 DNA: TGCGCCAGCAGCGCTACAGAGGGACTGGATAACAATGAGCAGTTCTTC. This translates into CASSATEGLDNNEQFF.

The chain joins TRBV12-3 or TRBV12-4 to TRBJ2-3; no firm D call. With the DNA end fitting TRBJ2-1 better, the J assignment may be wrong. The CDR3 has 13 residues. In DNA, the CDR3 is TGTGCCAGCAGTTTGACGGACCACCAGGAGCAGTTCTTC. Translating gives CASSLTDHQEQFF.

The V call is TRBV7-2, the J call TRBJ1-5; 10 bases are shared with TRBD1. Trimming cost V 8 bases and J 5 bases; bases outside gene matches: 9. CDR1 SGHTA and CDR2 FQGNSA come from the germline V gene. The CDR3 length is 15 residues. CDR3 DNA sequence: TGTGCCAGCCGAGTGGGGACAGGGGTCTATCAGCCCCAGCATTTT. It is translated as CASRVGTGVYQPQHF.

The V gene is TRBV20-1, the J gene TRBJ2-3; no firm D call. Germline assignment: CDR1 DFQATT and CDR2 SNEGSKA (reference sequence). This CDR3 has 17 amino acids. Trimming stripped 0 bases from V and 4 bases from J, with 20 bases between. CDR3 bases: TGCAGTGCTAGAGATAGGAAGCCTTTTATATCTCCAGATACGCAGTATTTT. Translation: CSARDRKPFISPDTQYF.

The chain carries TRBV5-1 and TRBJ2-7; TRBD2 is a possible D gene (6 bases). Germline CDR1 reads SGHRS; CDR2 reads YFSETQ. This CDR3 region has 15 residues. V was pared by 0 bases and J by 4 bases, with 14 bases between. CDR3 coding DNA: TGCGCCAGCAGCTTGGCCGACGGGAGCTTTTACGAGCAGTACTTC. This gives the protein CASSLADGSFYEQYF.

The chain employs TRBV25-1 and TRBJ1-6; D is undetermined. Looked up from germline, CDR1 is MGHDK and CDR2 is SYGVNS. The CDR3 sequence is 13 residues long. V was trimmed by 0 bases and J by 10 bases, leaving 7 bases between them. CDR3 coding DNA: TGTGCCAGCAGTGAATATGGCCTGTCACCCCTCCACTTT. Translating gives CASSEYGLSPLHF.